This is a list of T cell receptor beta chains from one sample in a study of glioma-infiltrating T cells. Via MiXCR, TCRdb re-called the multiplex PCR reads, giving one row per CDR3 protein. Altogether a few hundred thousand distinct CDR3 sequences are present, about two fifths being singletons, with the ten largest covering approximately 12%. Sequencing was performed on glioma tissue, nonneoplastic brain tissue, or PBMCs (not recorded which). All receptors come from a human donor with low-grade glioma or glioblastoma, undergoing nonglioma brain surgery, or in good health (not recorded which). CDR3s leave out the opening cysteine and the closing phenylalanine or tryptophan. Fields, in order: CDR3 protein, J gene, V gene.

cdr3_aa: ASISRRAGELF
j_call: TRBJ2-2
v_call: TRBV6-2/TRBV6-3

cdr3_aa: ASSQDTRGRPQH
j_call: TRBJ1-5
v_call: TRBV4-3

cdr3_aa: ASSQVRDRGPNEQF
j_call: TRBJ2-1
v_call: TRBV4-1

cdr3_aa: ATSGTGFLYGYT
j_call: TRBJ1-2
v_call: TRBV15

cdr3_aa: ASSLIECQPQH
j_call: TRBJ1-5
v_call: TRBV12-3/TRBV12-4

cdr3_aa: AIRQSLNTEAF
j_call: TRBJ1-1
v_call: TRBV10-3

cdr3_aa: ASNKGQALGTEAF
j_call: TRBJ1-1
v_call: TRBV12-3/TRBV12-4

cdr3_aa: SARDLGTSYNEQF
j_call: TRBJ2-1
v_call: TRBV20-1

cdr3_aa: ASSYRESYEQY
j_call: TRBJ2-7
v_call: TRBV27

cdr3_aa: ASTPLQGATSTMSTEAF
j_call: TRBJ1-1
v_call: TRBV27

cdr3_aa: ATSREPGRTQY
j_call: TRBJ2-3
v_call: TRBV15